This T cell receptor beta chain was sequenced during a study of shared clonotypes between healthy human individuals. The CDR3 totals 14 residues. Germline values: CDR1 MNHEY, CDR2 SMNVEV (reference sequence). Trimming took off 0 bases at V and 7 bases at J, with 10 bases between the two ends. When replicate PCRs were run on sorted subsets, they used 150 to 250 ng DNA, tens of thousands of T cell genomes. Profiled with immunoSEQ multiplex PCR; TCRdb holds only in-frame clones, not every one. The table lists about 580,000 clones, 98% of them singletons. The naive CD8 subset, CD45RO-negative cells positively selected for CCR7, excluded terminally differentiated effector memory CD45RA+ cells.

The chain recombines TRBV27 with TRBJ2-1, with D tentatively TRBD1 or TRBD2 (5 bases each). This sequence was found in a man between 25 and 39 years old in good health. The material sequenced was naive CD8+ T cells sorted from blood. CDR3 nucleotides: TGTGCCAGCAGTTTATCGGGACCAGTTAATGAGCAGTTCTTC. As protein: CASSLSGPVNEQFF.